The clone carrying this T cell receptor (beta chain) was observed once. Clones were sequenced by immunoSEQ multiplex PCR, and TCRdb holds only the in-frame ones, with some missing. The sample records 200,000 to 300,000 clones, 80% to 85% being singletons. The record originates from a study of Tregs in tolerant kidney transplant recipients. In germline, CDR1 is SGDLS, CDR2 YYNGEE. V gave up 4 bases and J gave up 0 bases; unmatched junction bases: 8. This CDR3 comprises 18 residues. The chain carries TRBV9 and TRBJ2-6; TRBD2 aligns across 9 bases. Input material: CD4+ T cells from blood. The source is a human donor in good health. As DNA, the CDR3 is TGTGCCAGCAGCCGACGGACTAGCGCCAACTCTGGGGCCAACGTCCTGACTTTC. This translates into CASSRRTSANSGANVLTF.